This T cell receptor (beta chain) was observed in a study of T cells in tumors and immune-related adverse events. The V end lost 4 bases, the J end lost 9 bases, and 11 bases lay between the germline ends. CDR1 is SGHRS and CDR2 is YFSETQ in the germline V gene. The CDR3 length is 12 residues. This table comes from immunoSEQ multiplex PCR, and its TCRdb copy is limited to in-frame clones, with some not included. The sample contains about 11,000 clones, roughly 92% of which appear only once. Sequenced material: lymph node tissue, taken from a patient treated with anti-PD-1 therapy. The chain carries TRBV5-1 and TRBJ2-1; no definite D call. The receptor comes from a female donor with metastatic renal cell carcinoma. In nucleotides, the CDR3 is TGCGCCAGCAGCCCCTCCTTCGGTGAGCAGTTCTTC. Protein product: CASSPSFGEQFF. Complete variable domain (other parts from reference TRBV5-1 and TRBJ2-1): KAGVTQTPRYLIKTRGQQVTLSCSPISGHRSVSWYQQTPGQGLQFLFEYFSETQRNKGNFPGRFSGRQFSNSRSEMNVSTLELGDSALYLCASSPSFGEQFFGPGTRLTVL.